Each of the 24 T cell receptor beta chains below was sequenced from the same sample in a study of blood T cell repertoires in COVID-19. Assay used: immunoSEQ multiplex PCR; TCRdb lists only in-frame clones, some missing. The sample lists approximately 330,000 clones, around 85% occurring once. The specimen sequenced was PBMCs or T cells enriched from blood (not recorded which). The receptors come from a woman in her thirties or forties with acute COVID-19.

This clone has a single count. V and J are TRBV5-1 and TRBJ2-3; 9 nucleotides align to TRBD1. After removal of 0 bases from V and 4 bases from J, the junction contained 3 bases not matched to a gene. CDR1 and CDR2 (germline): SGHRS, YFSETQ. The CDR3 totals 15 residues. The CDR3 coding sequence is TGCGCCAGCAGCTTGGGGGACAGGGTGTCAGATACGCAGTATTTT. This codes for CASSLGDRVSDTQYF.

V gene TRBV10-3 combines with J gene TRBJ2-7, with a weak D call TRBD1 (6 bases). V lost 5 bases, J lost 6 bases, and 17 bases lay in between. The CDR3 spans 14 residues. Looked up from germline, CDR1 is ENHRY and CDR2 is SYGVKD. The CDR3 loop reads CAISPNRDGGEQYF. CDR3 nucleotides: TGTGCCATCAGTCCAAACAGGGATGGGGGCGAGCAGTACTTC.

This chain connects TRBV2 to TRBJ2-7; 8 bases map to TRBD2. The CDR3 totals 15 residues. V lost 4 bases and J lost 2; bases outside the gene matches: 7. Looked up from germline, CDR1 is SNHLY and CDR2 is FYNNEI. In nucleotides, the CDR3 is TGTGCCAGCAGTGGGACGGGAGGGACAACCTACGAGCAGTACTTC. It codes for CASSGTGGTTYEQYF.

This clone turned up a few times. The chain couples TRBV10-3 to TRBJ2-5; tentatively, D is TRBD1 (5 bases). CDR1 and CDR2 (germline): ENHRY, SYGVKD. V was cut by 6 bases and J by 5 bases, with 25 bases left in between. CDR3 length equals 17 residues. This CDR3 reads CAISRQTDFREGETQYF. The DNA of the CDR3 is TGTGCCATCAGCCGCCAGACAGACTTTCGAGAAGGGGAGACCCAGTACTTC.

In its sample, this clone was seen a few times. The chain uses TRBV5-4 and TRBJ1-4; tentatively, D is TRBD1 (5 bases). Per germline, CDR1 SGHNT and CDR2 YYREEE (reference sequence). V gave up 0 bases and J gave up 6 bases, with 6 bases separating them. The CDR3 loop spans 13 amino acids. CDR3 DNA sequence: TGTGCCAGCAGCTTGGAACAGGATGAAAAACTGTTTTTT. The encoded protein is CASSLEQDEKLFF.

In its sample, this clone was seen once. The genes are TRBV28 and TRBJ2-1; a possible D gene is TRBD2 (6 bases). The ends were cut back, 5 bases at V and 4 bases at J, with 15 bases in the middle. CDR1 MDHEN and CDR2 SYDVKM come from the germline V gene. The length of the CDR3 is 15 residues. The CDR3 loop is CASSPSGLLYNEQFF. In DNA, the CDR3 is TGTGCCAGCAGTCCCAGCGGGTTATTGTACAATGAGCAGTTCTTC. The full variable domain, its missing parts supplied by reference TRBV28 and TRBJ2-1, is DVKVTQSSRYLVKRTGEKVFLECVQDMDHENMFWYRQDPGLGLRLIYFSYDVKMKEKGDIPEGYSVSREKKERFSLILESASTNQTSMYLCASSPSGLLYNEQFFGPGTRLTVL.

This sequence joins TRBV19 and TRBJ2-3; possible D gene TRBD2, 7 bases. Germline CDR1 reads LNHDA; CDR2 reads SQIVND (reference sequence). V dropped 3 bases and J dropped 3 bases, with 19 bases sitting between them. The CDR3 is 17 residues long. CDR3: CASSILFGGQMTDTQYF. The CDR3 DNA is TGTGCCAGTAGTATTTTGTTCGGGGGGCAGATGACAGATACGCAGTATTTT.

This clone has more than one count but fewer than ten. The genes are TRBV29-1 and TRBJ2-7; no reliable D call. The CDR3 length is 12 residues. Germline loops: CDR1 SQVTM, CDR2 ANQGSEA. V was trimmed by 7 bases and J by 3 bases, leaving 13 bases between them. CDR3 in amino acids: CSATGTLYEQYF. CDR3 coding DNA: TGCAGCGCAACGGGTACTCTCTACGAGCAGTACTTC.

V is TRBV5-4 and J is TRBJ2-5, with 11 positions matching TRBD2. Unmatched junction bases numbered 4, after V lost 4 bases and J lost 5 bases. The germline gives CDR1 SGHNT, CDR2 YYREEE (reference sequence). The CDR3 extends over 14 amino acids. The CDR3 DNA sequence: TGTGCCAGCAGCCTGACTAGCGGGGAGGAGACCCAGTACTTC. Its translation: CASSLTSGEETQYF.

This chain connects TRBV11-2 to TRBJ2-2; no firm D call. Germline lookup yields CDR1 SGHAT and CDR2 FQNNGV. There are 12 residues in the CDR3. The ends were cut back, 4 bases at V and 10 bases at J, with 10 bases in the middle. The CDR3 loop is CASSWATPELFF. In DNA form, the CDR3 reads TGTGCCAGCAGCTGGGCGACGCCGGAGCTGTTTTTT. The whole variable domain, remainder taken from reference TRBV11-2 and TRBJ2-2, is EAGVAQSPRYKIIEKRQSVAFWCNPISGHATLYWYQQILGQGPKLLIQFQNNGVVDDSQLPKDRFSAERLKGVDSTLKIQPAKLEDSAVYLCASSWATPELFFGEGSRLTVL.

The rearrangement links TRBV9 to TRBJ1-4; D gene ambiguous. The CDR3 covers 15 residues. Per germline, CDR1 SGDLS and CDR2 YYNGEE. The V gene lost 0 bases and the J gene lost 7 bases, with 13 bases spanning the gap. The CDR3 here is CASSVAPTSGEKLFF. CDR3 DNA: TGTGCCAGCAGCGTAGCTCCCACTTCGGGTGAAAAACTGTTTTTT.

Concerning this clone itself: Its ends do not fully match the called genes, so a read error is possible. The chain links TRBV7-2 to TRBJ2-1, with TRBD1 matching over 7 bases. The CDR3 has 16 residues. Germline V CDR1 and CDR2: SGHTA, FQGNSA. The CDR3 spells CANSLQGNRAGNEQFF. CDR3 bases: TGTGCCAACAGCTTACAGGGGAATAGGGCCGGCAATGAGCAGTTCTTC.

The CDR3 reads CASSSHIAGGGFEQYF. Here the CDR3 DNA reads TGTGCCAGCAGTTCCCACATAGCGGGGGGCGGGTTCGAGCAGTACTTC. This chain uses TRBV6-5 with TRBJ2-7, with 10 bases that match TRBD2. V lost 4 bases to trimming and J lost 6 bases; unmatched junction nucleotides: 12. This CDR3 region has 16 residues. Per germline, CDR1 MNHEY and CDR2 SVGAGI.

The CDR3: CASSVSTKGAGELFF. The DNA of the CDR3 is TGTGCCAGCAGCGTTTCAACCAAAGGGGCCGGGGAGCTGTTTTTT. This chain links TRBV9 with TRBJ2-2; possible D gene TRBD1, 5 bases. Looked up from germline, CDR1 is SGDLS and CDR2 is YYNGEE. The CDR3 sequence is 15 residues long. The V and J ends lost 2 bases and 6 bases respectively, with 14 bases between them.

Only one count was recorded for this clone. J is TRBJ2-3 and V is TRBV7-2; 8 bases agree with TRBD2. The CDR3 has 16 amino acids. Germline V CDR1 and CDR2: SGHTA, FQGNSA. Trimming at V came to 5 bases and at J to 3 bases, leaving 10 bases not matched to a gene. CDR3 bases: TGTGCCAGCAGCCTTCGATCGGGGGGGGATACAGATACGCAGTATTTT. Protein: CASSLRSGGDTDTQYF. Looking up the rest from reference TRBV7-2 and TRBJ2-3 gives the full variable domain: GAGVSQSPSNKVTEKGKDVELRCDPISGHTALYWYRQSLGQGLEFLIYFQGNSAPDKSGLPSDRFSAERTGGSVSTLTIQRTQQEDSAVYLCASSLRSGGDTDTQYFGPGTRLTVL.

Here the CDR3 DNA reads TGTGCCAGCAGTGGAAGGCTAGCGGGAGCTTCTACGCAGTATTTT. Protein: CASSGRLAGASTQYF. V is TRBV25-1 and J is TRBJ2-3; the match to TRBD2 covers 10 bases. The CDR3 contains 15 residues. The V gene end was trimmed by 4 bases and the J gene end by 8 bases; junction bases not matched to a gene: 9. CDR1 and CDR2 (germline): MGHDK, SYGVNS.

This sequence joins TRBV18 and TRBJ2-1; D possibly corresponds to TRBD1 (6 bases). The CDR3 is made up of 13 amino acids. Between the trimmed V and J ends, which lost 3 bases and 7 bases, there was a span of 10 bases. Germline V gene lookup returns CDR1 KGHSH and CDR2 LQKENI. CDR3 residues: CASSPTGRNEQFF. The CDR3 DNA sequence: TGTGCCAGCTCACCGACAGGTCGGAATGAGCAGTTCTTC.

The J gene is TRBJ2-2, the V gene TRBV9; 15 positions match TRBD2. CDR1 is SGDLS, CDR2 YYNGEE, per germline. The CDR3 consists of 19 residues. V dropped 3 bases and J dropped 4; count of bases not matched to a gene: 10. DNA for the CDR3: TGTGCCAGCAGCGAGGGACTAGCGGGGGGCCTCGCAGGCACCGGGGAGCTGTTTTTT. Its protein is CASSEGLAGGLAGTGELFF. The whole variable domain, remainder taken from reference TRBV9 and TRBJ2-2, is DSGVTQTPKHLITATGQRVTLRCSPRSGDLSVYWYQQSLDQGLQFLIQYYNGEERAKGNILERFSAQQFPDLHSELNLSSLELGDSALYFCASSEGLAGGLAGTGELFFGEGSRLTVL.

In this sample, this clone turned up a few times. V gene TRBV28 combines with J gene TRBJ1-2; 8 bases agree with TRBD1. With 6 bases clipped from V and 8 bases from J, the junction kept 11 bases outside the gene matches. Germline V CDR1 and CDR2: MDHEN, SYDVKM. This CDR3 spans 14 amino acids. The chain's CDR3 is CASRQHGQGGGYTF. In DNA, the CDR3 is TGTGCCAGCAGGCAACATGGACAGGGAGGGGGCTACACCTTC.

Written as DNA, the CDR3 is TGTGCCAGCAGTTTATCATCCCTGGACAGGGGAAATCAGCCCCAGCATTTT. It specifies CASSLSSLDRGNQPQHF. The chain links TRBV27 to TRBJ1-5; 9 bases agree with TRBD1. The V gene end was trimmed by 0 bases and the J gene end by 4 bases; junction bases not matched to a gene: 7. CDR1 and CDR2 (germline): MNHEY, SMNVEV (reference sequence). The CDR3 runs to 17 residues.

J is TRBJ2-2 and V is TRBV28; TRBD2 aligns across 16 bases. The CDR3 has 17 amino acids. Germline V gene sequence: CDR1 MDHEN, CDR2 SYDVKM. The ends lost 6 bases at V and 7 bases at J; junction bases unmatched: 8. The CDR3 coding sequence is TGTGCCAGCAGAGGGACTAGCGGGAGGGCTCGGGGCGGGGAGCTGTTTTTT. Translation gives CASRGTSGRARGGELFF.

The chain has TRBV9 and TRBJ1-6; a weak D match, TRBD1 (5 bases). V lost 0 bases, J lost 10 bases, and 14 bases lay in between. Germline assignment: CDR1 SGDLS and CDR2 YYNGEE. The CDR3 totals 15 residues. The CDR3 sequence: CASSVAKGRESPLHF. The CDR3 coding sequence is TGTGCCAGCAGCGTAGCGAAGGGGCGCGAATCACCCCTCCACTTT.

The chain combines TRBV27 with TRBJ2-3; 13 nucleotides match TRBD2. Per germline, CDR1 MNHEY and CDR2 SMNVEV (reference sequence). J was trimmed by 7 bases and V by 4 bases; bases with no gene match: 8. CDR3 length: 16 residues. CDR3 bases: TGTGCCAGCAGTTACAGGACTAGCGGGGGTCGATATACGCAGTATTTT. Its protein product is CASSYRTSGGRYTQYF.

The chain employs TRBV7-2 and TRBJ1-1, with a tentative D call TRBD1 (5 bases). Germline V gives CDR1 SGHTA, CDR2 FQGNSA. V shed 5 bases and J shed 7 bases, with 17 bases lying between them. There are 14 residues in the CDR3. This chain's CDR3 is CASSADGGRNEAFF. The CDR3 DNA reads as TGTGCCAGCAGCGCCGACGGGGGACGGAATGAAGCTTTCTTT.